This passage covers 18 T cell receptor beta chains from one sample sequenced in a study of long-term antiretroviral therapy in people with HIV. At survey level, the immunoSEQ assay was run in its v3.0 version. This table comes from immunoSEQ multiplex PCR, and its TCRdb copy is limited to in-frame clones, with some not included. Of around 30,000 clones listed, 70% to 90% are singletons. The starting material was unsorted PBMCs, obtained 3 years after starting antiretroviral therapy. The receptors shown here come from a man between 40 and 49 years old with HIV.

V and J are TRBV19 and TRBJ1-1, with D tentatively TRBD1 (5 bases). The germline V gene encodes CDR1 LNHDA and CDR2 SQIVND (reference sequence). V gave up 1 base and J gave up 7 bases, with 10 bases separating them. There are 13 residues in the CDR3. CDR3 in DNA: TGTGCCAGTAGTATAGGTCGGGGGAATGAAGCTTTCTTT. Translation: CASSIGRGNEAFF. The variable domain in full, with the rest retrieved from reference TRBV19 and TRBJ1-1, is DGGITQSPKYLFRKEGQNVTLSCEQNLNHDAMYWYRQDPGQGLRLIYYSQIVNDFQKGDIAEGYSVSREKKESFPLTVTSAQKNPTAFYLCASSIGRGNEAFFGQGTRLTVV.

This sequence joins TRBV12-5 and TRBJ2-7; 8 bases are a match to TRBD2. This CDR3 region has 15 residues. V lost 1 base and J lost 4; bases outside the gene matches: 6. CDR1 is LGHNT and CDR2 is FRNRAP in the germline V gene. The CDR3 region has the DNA TGTGCTAGTGGTTTGGGGACTAGCCCGCCGTACGAGCAGTACTTC. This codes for CASGLGTSPPYEQYF.

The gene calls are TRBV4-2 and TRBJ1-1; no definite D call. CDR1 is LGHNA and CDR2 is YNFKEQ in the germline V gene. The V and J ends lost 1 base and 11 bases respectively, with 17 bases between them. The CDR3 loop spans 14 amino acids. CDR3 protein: CASSQADGREAAFF. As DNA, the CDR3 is TGTGCCAGCAGCCAAGCAGACGGAAGGGAGGCGGCTTTCTTT.

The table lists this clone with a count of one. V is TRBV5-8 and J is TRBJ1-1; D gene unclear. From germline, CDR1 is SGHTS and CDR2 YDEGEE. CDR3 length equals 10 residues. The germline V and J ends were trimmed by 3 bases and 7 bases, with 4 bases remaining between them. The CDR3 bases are TGTGCCAGCAGCTCCTTTGAAGCTTTCTTT. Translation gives CASSSFEAFF. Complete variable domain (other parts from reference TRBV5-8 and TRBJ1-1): EAGVTQSPTHLIKTRGQQATLRCSPISGHTSVYWYQQALGLGLQFLLWYDEGEERNRGNFPPRFSGRQFPNYSSELNVNALELEDSALYLCASSSFEAFFGQGTRLTVV.

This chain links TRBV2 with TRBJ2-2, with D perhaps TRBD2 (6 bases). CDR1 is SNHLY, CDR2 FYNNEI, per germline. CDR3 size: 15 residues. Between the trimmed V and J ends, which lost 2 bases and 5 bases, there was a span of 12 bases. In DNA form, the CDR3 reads TGTGCCAGCAGTGAACGGGCCGGAGGGACCGGGGAGCTGTTTTTT. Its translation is CASSERAGGTGELFF.

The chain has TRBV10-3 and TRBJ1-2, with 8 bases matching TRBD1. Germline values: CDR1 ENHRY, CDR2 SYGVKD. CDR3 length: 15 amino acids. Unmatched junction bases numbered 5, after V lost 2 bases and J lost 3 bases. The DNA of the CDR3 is TGTGCCATCAGTGAGCCCAAGACAGGGGACTATGGCTACACCTTC. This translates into CAISEPKTGDYGYTF.

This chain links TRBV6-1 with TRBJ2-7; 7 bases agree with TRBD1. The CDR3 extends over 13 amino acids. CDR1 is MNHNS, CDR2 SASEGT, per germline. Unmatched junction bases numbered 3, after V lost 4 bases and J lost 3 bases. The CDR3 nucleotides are TGTGCCAGCAGTGGGGGGACAGACTACGAGCAGTACTTC. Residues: CASSGGTDYEQYF.

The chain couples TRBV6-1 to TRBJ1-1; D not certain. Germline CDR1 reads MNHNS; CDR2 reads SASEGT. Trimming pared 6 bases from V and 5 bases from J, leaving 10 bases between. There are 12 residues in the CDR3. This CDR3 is CASRLSHTEAFF. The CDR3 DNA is TGTGCCAGCAGACTGAGCCATACTGAAGCTTTCTTT.

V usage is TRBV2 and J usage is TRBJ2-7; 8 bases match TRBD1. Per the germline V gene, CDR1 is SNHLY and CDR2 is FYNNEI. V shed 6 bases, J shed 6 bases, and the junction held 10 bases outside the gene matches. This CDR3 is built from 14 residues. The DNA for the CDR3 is TGTGCCAGCAGCTCGGGGACAGGTCTCGGCGAGCAGTACTTC. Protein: CASSSGTGLGEQYF.

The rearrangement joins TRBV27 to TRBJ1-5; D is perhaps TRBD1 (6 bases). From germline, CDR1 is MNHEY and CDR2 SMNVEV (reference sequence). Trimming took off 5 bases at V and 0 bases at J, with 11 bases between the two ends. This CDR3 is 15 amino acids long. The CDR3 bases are TGTGCCAGCAGTCCGGGACACCATAGCAATCAGCCCCAGCATTTT. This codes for CASSPGHHSNQPQHF.

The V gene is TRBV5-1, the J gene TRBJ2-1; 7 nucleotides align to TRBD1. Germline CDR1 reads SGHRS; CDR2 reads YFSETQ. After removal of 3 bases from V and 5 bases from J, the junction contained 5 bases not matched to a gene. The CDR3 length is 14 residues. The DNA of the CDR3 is TGCGCCAGCAGCTACCCGACAGGGAACAATGAGCAGTTCTTC. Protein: CASSYPTGNNEQFF. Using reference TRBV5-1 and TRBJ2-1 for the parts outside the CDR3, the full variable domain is KAGVTQTPRYLIKTRGQQVTLSCSPISGHRSVSWYQQTPGQGLQFLFEYFSETQRNKGNFPGRFSGRQFSNSRSEMNVSTLELGDSALYLCASSYPTGNNEQFFGPGTRLTVL.

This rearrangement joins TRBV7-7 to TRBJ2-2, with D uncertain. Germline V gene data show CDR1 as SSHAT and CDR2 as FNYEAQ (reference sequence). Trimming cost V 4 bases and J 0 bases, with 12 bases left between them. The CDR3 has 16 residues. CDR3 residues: CASSSRITPNTGELFF. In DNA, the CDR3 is TGTGCCAGCAGCTCAAGGATCACCCCGAACACCGGGGAGCTGTTTTTT. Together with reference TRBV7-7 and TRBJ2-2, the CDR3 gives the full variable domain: GAGVSQSPRYKVTKRGQDVTLRCDPISSHATLYWYQQALGQGPEFLTYFNYEAQPDKSGLPSDRFSAERPEGSISTLTIQRTEQRDSAMYRCASSSRITPNTGELFFGEGSRLTVL.

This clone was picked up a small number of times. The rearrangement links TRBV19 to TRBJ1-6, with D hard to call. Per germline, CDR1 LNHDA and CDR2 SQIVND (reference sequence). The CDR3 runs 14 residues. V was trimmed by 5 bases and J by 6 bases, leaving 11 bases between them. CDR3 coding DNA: TGTGCCAGTAGTGTACGGGCAATTAATTCACCCCTCCACTTT. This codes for CASSVRAINSPLHF.

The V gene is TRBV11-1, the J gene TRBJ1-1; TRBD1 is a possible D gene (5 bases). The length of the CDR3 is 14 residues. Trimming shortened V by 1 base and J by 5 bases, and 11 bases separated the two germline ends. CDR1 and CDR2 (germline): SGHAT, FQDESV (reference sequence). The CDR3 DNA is TGTGCCAGCAGCTTAGGAGGGGAACTGACTGAAGCTTTCTTT. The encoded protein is CASSLGGELTEAFF. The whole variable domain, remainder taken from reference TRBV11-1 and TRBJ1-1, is EAEVAQSPRYKITEKSQAVAFWCDPISGHATLYWYRQILGQGPELLVQFQDESVVDDSQLPKDRFSAERLKGVDSTLKIQPAELGDSAMYLCASSLGGELTEAFFGQGTRLTVV.

The CDR3 loop is CASSSHTSTDTQYF. The CDR3 coding sequence is TGTGCCAGCAGTTCCCATACTAGCACAGATACGCAGTATTTT. The V and J genes are TRBV25-1 and TRBJ2-3; D remains ambiguous. Germline CDR1 MGHDK, CDR2 SYGVNS. The V gene lost 5 bases and the J gene lost 0 bases, with 9 bases spanning the gap. This CDR3 is 14 amino acids long.

This CDR3 reads CASSLIRNTEAFF. In nucleotides, the CDR3 is TGTGCCAGCAGCCTAATACGGAACACTGAAGCTTTCTTT. The chain is built from TRBV13 and TRBJ1-1; D gene uncertain. Trimming shortened V by 5 bases and J by 1 base, and 8 bases separated the two germline ends. The V gene's germline CDR1 is PRHDT and CDR2 FYEKMQ (reference sequence). There are 13 residues in the CDR3.

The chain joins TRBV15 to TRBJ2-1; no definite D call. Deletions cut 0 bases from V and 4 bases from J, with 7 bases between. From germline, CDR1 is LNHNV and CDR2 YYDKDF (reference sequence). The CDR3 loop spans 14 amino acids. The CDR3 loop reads CATSRDRPYNEQFF. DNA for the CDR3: TGTGCCACCAGCAGAGATAGGCCTTACAATGAGCAGTTCTTC. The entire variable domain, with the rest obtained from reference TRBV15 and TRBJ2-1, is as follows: DAMVIQNPRYQVTQFGKPVTLSCSQTLNHNVMYWYQQKSSQAPKLLFHYYDKDFNNEADTPDNFQSRRPNTSFCFLDIRSPGLGDTAMYLCATSRDRPYNEQFFGPGTRLTVL.

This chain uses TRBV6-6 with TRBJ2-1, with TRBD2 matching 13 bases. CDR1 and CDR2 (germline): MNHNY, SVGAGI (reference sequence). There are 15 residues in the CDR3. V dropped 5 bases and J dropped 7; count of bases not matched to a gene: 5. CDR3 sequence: CASSILAGGPNEQFF. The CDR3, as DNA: TGTGCCAGCAGTATACTAGCGGGAGGGCCAAATGAGCAGTTCTTC.